The 3 T cell receptor beta chains below were found in one sample sequenced in a study of T-cell reconstitution after alpha-beta-depleted transplantation in children. A library of TCRbeta sequences, prepared with unique molecular identifiers, was generated. TCRdb itself ran the PCR reads through MiXCR, one entry per CDR3 protein. The sample consists of approximately 640,000 distinct CDR3 sequences, roughly 17% of them appearing once. The sample consisted of PBMCs from the stem cell graft donor, taken from the stem cell graft. The source of these receptors is a human donor who donated a stem cell graft to a child with acute myeloid leukemia.

This clonotype was detected many times. V and J are TRBV10-3 and TRBJ2-7; no firm D call. V lost 3 bases, J lost 4 bases, and 7 bases lay in between. This CDR3 is built from 12 residues. Germline CDR1 and CDR2: ENHRY and SYGVKD. The CDR3 bases are TGTGCCATCAGTGAAAGGTCGTACGAGCAGTACTTC. Amino acids: CAISERSYEQYF.

This clonotype occurred many times. The chain links TRBV9 to TRBJ1-5, with 11 bases matching TRBD1. The CDR3 spans 15 residues. Germline V CDR1 and CDR2: SGDLS, YYNGEE. With V trimmed by 3 bases and J by 6 bases, 5 bases remained unmatched. The CDR3 loop is CASSASGTGGQPQHF. CDR3 sequence (DNA): TGTGCCAGCAGCGCATCCGGGACAGGGGGTCAGCCCCAGCATTTT.

This clonotype was counted ten times or more. The V gene is TRBV12-3 or TRBV12-4, the J gene TRBJ2-2, with 8 bases aligning to TRBD2. The trim removed 2 bases at V and 0 bases at J, leaving 5 bases unmatched. CDR3 length: 17 amino acids. Written as DNA, the CDR3 is TGTGCCAGCAGTTTATCAGCGGGGGCCTCGAACACCGGGGAGCTGTTTTTT. Translating it yields CASSLSAGASNTGELFF.